This is a list of T cell receptor beta chains from one sample in a study of ipilimumab plus nivolumab after autologous stem cell transplantation. Assay: immunoSEQ multiplex PCR; the TCRdb copy retains only in-frame clones and omits some. Of about 40,000 clones listed, about 92% were seen once; the top ten hold approximately 1%. The sequencing here drew on PBMCs, taken in a trial of ipilimumab plus nivolumab as post-transplant consolidation. The receptors stem from a male donor with multiple myeloma. Both conserved end residues are part of each CDR3. The order of the fields is clone size, J gene, V gene, D gene, CDR3 DNA, CDR3 protein. D genes are given only for firm matches. Expanded clones are given a class, and other clones once, few, many or no size at all.

clone size: NA; J gene: TRBJ2-7; V gene: TRBV29-1; D gene: NA; CDR3 DNA: TGCAGCGTTGAAGGGCAGGGAATCGGCGAGCAGTACTTC; CDR3 protein: CSVEGQGIGEQYF
clone size: NA; J gene: TRBJ2-1; V gene: TRBV5-1; D gene: TRBD1; CDR3 DNA: TGCGCCAGCAGTCCTCCGGGACAGGTCTTCAATGAGCAGTTCTTC; CDR3 protein: CASSPPGQVFNEQFF
clone size: NA; J gene: TRBJ2-7; V gene: TRBV7-2; D gene: TRBD1; CDR3 DNA: TGTGCCAGCAGCTTAGCATCAGGACAGGGGTCCACATTCTACGAGCAGTACTTC; CDR3 protein: CASSLASGQGSTFYEQYF
clone size: NA; J gene: TRBJ1-2; V gene: TRBV9; D gene: NA; CDR3 DNA: TGTGCCAGCAGCGGCAGTTTTGGCTACACCTTC; CDR3 protein: CASSGSFGYTF
clone size: NA; J gene: TRBJ2-3; V gene: TRBV10-1; D gene: TRBD2; CDR3 DNA: TGCGCCAGCAGGGGGGGACTAAAGGCCCCTGATACGCAGTATTTT; CDR3 protein: CASRGGLKAPDTQYF
clone size: NA; J gene: TRBJ1-6; V gene: TRBV6-1; D gene: NA; CDR3 DNA: TGTGCCAGCTGCGGACCGGCCGTCAATTCACCCCTCCACTTT; CDR3 protein: CASCGPAVNSPLHF
clone size: NA; J gene: TRBJ1-2; V gene: TRBV28; D gene: NA; CDR3 DNA: TGTGCCAGCAGTACAGCGGCTGGAGGCTACACCTTC; CDR3 protein: CASSTAAGGYTF
clone size: once; J gene: TRBJ2-1; V gene: TRBV6-5; D gene: TRBD1; CDR3 DNA: TGTGCCAGCACCTGGACAGGGAGCTCCTACAATGAGCAGTTCTTC; CDR3 protein: CASTWTGSSYNEQFF
clone size: once; J gene: TRBJ2-7; V gene: TRBV6-1; D gene: NA; CDR3 DNA: TGTGCCAGCACGGGAAGCAAGCATCGCGAGCAGTACTTC; CDR3 protein: CASTGSKHREQYF
clone size: NA; J gene: TRBJ2-7; V gene: TRBV5-1; D gene: TRBD2; CDR3 DNA: TGCGCCAGCAGCTTACAACCCCCCGGAACTAGCGGGGGGGAGGTGCAGTACTTC; CDR3 protein: CASSLQPPGTSGGEVQYF
clone size: NA; J gene: TRBJ1-6; V gene: TRBV4-1; D gene: NA; CDR3 DNA: TGCGCCAGCAGCCAAGAGCGGGGGGCGCATTCACCCCTCCACTTT; CDR3 protein: CASSQERGAHSPLHF
clone size: NA; J gene: TRBJ2-5; V gene: TRBV18; D gene: TRBD2; CDR3 DNA: TGTGCCAGCTCACCAACCCCTAGCGGGAGGTCCCCAGAGACCCAGTACTTC; CDR3 protein: CASSPTPSGRSPETQYF
clone size: NA; J gene: TRBJ2-5; V gene: TRBV12-5; D gene: NA; CDR3 DNA: TGTGCTAGTGGTACGGGACTGCGAGGGGAGACCCAGTACTTC; CDR3 protein: CASGTGLRGETQYF
clone size: NA; J gene: TRBJ1-5; V gene: TRBV2; D gene: NA; CDR3 DNA: TGTGCCAGCAGTGAAGCCCAAGGAGTGGGTCAGCCCCAGCATTTT; CDR3 protein: CASSEAQGVGQPQHF
clone size: NA; J gene: TRBJ1-3; V gene: TRBV7-9; D gene: NA; CDR3 DNA: TGTGCCAGCAGCTCCAGGGAAGGAAGACGAAACACCATATATTTT; CDR3 protein: CASSSREGRRNTIYF
clone size: NA; J gene: TRBJ2-1; V gene: TRBV11-3; D gene: TRBD2; CDR3 DNA: TGTGCCAGCAGCACCAGGACTAGCGGGAGGATTAATGAGCAGTTCTTC; CDR3 protein: CASSTRTSGRINEQFF
clone size: NA; J gene: TRBJ2-1; V gene: TRBV5-6; D gene: NA; CDR3 DNA: TGTGCCAGCAGCCCCCTGGTAGCGAAAGCCTACAATGAGCAGTTCTTC; CDR3 protein: CASSPLVAKAYNEQFF
clone size: NA; J gene: TRBJ2-3; V gene: TRBV4-3; D gene: NA; CDR3 DNA: TGCGCCAGCAGCCAAGAGGGGACAGATACGCAGTATTTT; CDR3 protein: CASSQEGTDTQYF
clone size: NA; J gene: TRBJ2-7; V gene: TRBV6-6; D gene: NA; CDR3 DNA: TGTGCCAGCTGGACCGCGGGGGAGCAGTACTTC; CDR3 protein: CASWTAGEQYF
clone size: NA; J gene: TRBJ1-1; V gene: TRBV5-1; D gene: NA; CDR3 DNA: TGCGCCAGCAGGGGGCTAGGGACTGAAGCTTTCTTT; CDR3 protein: CASRGLGTEAFF
clone size: few; J gene: TRBJ1-2; V gene: TRBV7-2; D gene: TRBD1; CDR3 DNA: TGTGCCAGCAGCTTAGCTACAGGGGATGGCTACACCTTC; CDR3 protein: CASSLATGDGYTF
clone size: NA; J gene: TRBJ2-5; V gene: TRBV7-2; D gene: TRBD2; CDR3 DNA: TGTGCCAGCAGCTTAGCTCCCAGCGGGGGGGCCGGGCAAGAGACCCAGTACTTC; CDR3 protein: CASSLAPSGGAGQETQYF
clone size: NA; J gene: TRBJ1-4; V gene: TRBV29-1; D gene: NA; CDR3 DNA: TGCAGCGTTGAAGTGTCGGGAAAACTGTTTTTT; CDR3 protein: CSVEVSGKLFF
clone size: NA; J gene: TRBJ2-6; V gene: TRBV10-3; D gene: NA; CDR3 DNA: TGTGCCATCAGTGACGGGAGCGGCTCCTCTGGGGCCAACGTCCTGACTTTC; CDR3 protein: CAISDGSGSSGANVLTF
clone size: NA; J gene: TRBJ2-1; V gene: TRBV6-4; D gene: TRBD1; CDR3 DNA: TGTGCCAGCAGTGTCTTCACAGGGGGGAATGAGCAGTTCTTC; CDR3 protein: CASSVFTGGNEQFF
clone size: NA; J gene: TRBJ2-2; V gene: TRBV18; D gene: TRBD2; CDR3 DNA: TGTGCCAGCTCACCACTAGCGGGAGGGCCGAGCGGGGAGCTGTTTTTT; CDR3 protein: CASSPLAGGPSGELFF
clone size: NA; J gene: TRBJ1-1; V gene: TRBV6-5; D gene: TRBD1; CDR3 DNA: TGTGCCAGCACCGAGGCCGGGACAGGGGGCACTGAAGCTTTCTTT; CDR3 protein: CASTEAGTGGTEAFF
clone size: NA; J gene: TRBJ2-1; V gene: TRBV7-3; D gene: NA; CDR3 DNA: TGTGCCAGCAGCCCGACAGGATACAATGAGCAGTTCTTC; CDR3 protein: CASSPTGYNEQFF
clone size: NA; J gene: TRBJ1-2; V gene: TRBV19; D gene: TRBD1; CDR3 DNA: TGTGCCAGTAGAAATGACAGGGTCTGGAATGGCTACACCTTC; CDR3 protein: CASRNDRVWNGYTF
clone size: NA; J gene: TRBJ2-5; V gene: TRBV25-1; D gene: NA; CDR3 DNA: TGTGCCAGCAGTGAATTTTATGGCAGCCAAGAGACCCAGTACTTC; CDR3 protein: CASSEFYGSQETQYF
clone size: NA; J gene: TRBJ2-5; V gene: TRBV30; D gene: TRBD1; CDR3 DNA: TGTGCCTGGAGTGTACCGGGACAGTCCGTGTTGGCGGAGGAGACCCAGTACTTC; CDR3 protein: CAWSVPGQSVLAEETQYF
clone size: NA; J gene: TRBJ1-2; V gene: TRBV5-1; D gene: TRBD1; CDR3 DNA: TGCGCCAGCAGCGTTGGACAGGCCCCTAACTATGGCTACACCTTC; CDR3 protein: CASSVGQAPNYGYTF
clone size: once; J gene: TRBJ2-2; V gene: TRBV7-2; D gene: NA; CDR3 DNA: TGTGCCAGCAGCCCTCGCATGACCCCCGGCACCGGGGAGCTGTTTTTT; CDR3 protein: CASSPRMTPGTGELFF
clone size: once; J gene: TRBJ2-7; V gene: TRBV5-1; D gene: NA; CDR3 DNA: TGCGCCAGCCGTTATACCGGGACCAGCGGGGAGCAGTACTTC; CDR3 protein: CASRYTGTSGEQYF
clone size: NA; J gene: TRBJ1-4; V gene: TRBV2; D gene: TRBD1; CDR3 DNA: TGTGCCAGCAGCATCACTCCGGGACAGGGAAATGAAAAACTGTTTTTT; CDR3 protein: CASSITPGQGNEKLFF
clone size: NA; J gene: TRBJ2-3; V gene: TRBV19; D gene: TRBD2; CDR3 DNA: TGTGCCAGTAGTGCCTGGACGGGGAAAAAAGCGGGGGGGCCCTATTTT; CDR3 protein: CASSAWTGKKAGGPYF
clone size: NA; J gene: TRBJ2-1; V gene: TRBV7-2; D gene: TRBD1; CDR3 DNA: TGTGCCAGCAGCCAGGACAGGGGGTACAATGAGCAGTTCTTC; CDR3 protein: CASSQDRGYNEQFF
clone size: NA; J gene: TRBJ2-1; V gene: TRBV7-3; D gene: NA; CDR3 DNA: TGTGCCAGCACCCCAGGGGGGGCCCTCAATGAGCAGTTCTTC; CDR3 protein: CASTPGGALNEQFF
clone size: NA; J gene: TRBJ2-3; V gene: TRBV9; D gene: TRBD2; CDR3 DNA: TGTGCCAGCAGCGTAGCTGGAAGCGGGGCCCTCACAGATACGCAGTATTTT; CDR3 protein: CASSVAGSGALTDTQYF
clone size: NA; J gene: TRBJ1-2; V gene: TRBV30; D gene: NA; CDR3 DNA: TGTGCCTGGAGCCACGGTGGGGCGCAAGGCTACACCTTC; CDR3 protein: CAWSHGGAQGYTF
clone size: NA; J gene: TRBJ2-2; V gene: TRBV4-3; D gene: NA; CDR3 DNA: TGCGCCAGCAGCCAAGTGGTCTATAACACCGGGGAGCTGTTTTTT; CDR3 protein: CASSQVVYNTGELFF
clone size: NA; J gene: TRBJ2-5; V gene: TRBV18; D gene: NA; CDR3 DNA: TGTGCCAGCTCACCACAGGCAGCGCAAGAGACCCAGTACTTC; CDR3 protein: CASSPQAAQETQYF
clone size: NA; J gene: TRBJ2-5; V gene: TRBV7-3; D gene: NA; CDR3 DNA: TGTGCCAGCAGCCCACGAGGGGTAGAGACCCAGTACTTC; CDR3 protein: CASSPRGVETQYF
clone size: NA; J gene: TRBJ1-2; V gene: TRBV9; D gene: NA; CDR3 DNA: TGTGCCAGCAGCCCTACCTATTTGGGGTTAAATGGCTACACCTTC; CDR3 protein: CASSPTYLGLNGYTF
clone size: once; J gene: TRBJ2-3; V gene: TRBV5-1; D gene: TRBD1; CDR3 DNA: TGCGCCAGCAGCTCCAACAGGGGAAGCACAGATACGCAGTATTTT; CDR3 protein: CASSSNRGSTDTQYF
clone size: NA; J gene: TRBJ1-6; V gene: TRBV28; D gene: NA; CDR3 DNA: TGTGCCAGCAGTGATGGGGTAGGGGACGACTATAATTCACCCCTCCACTTT; CDR3 protein: CASSDGVGDDYNSPLHF
clone size: NA; J gene: TRBJ1-5; V gene: TRBV18; D gene: TRBD1; CDR3 DNA: TGTGCCAGCTCATCGGGACAGCCCGATAGCAATCAGCCCCAGCATTTT; CDR3 protein: CASSSGQPDSNQPQHF
clone size: NA; J gene: TRBJ2-1; V gene: TRBV6-4; D gene: NA; CDR3 DNA: TGTGCCAGCAGACCCCGGGGGGCCGCCCCTACTGAGCAGTTCTTC; CDR3 protein: CASRPRGAAPTEQFF
clone size: NA; J gene: TRBJ2-7; V gene: TRBV7-2; D gene: NA; CDR3 DNA: TGTGCCAGCAGCTTAATGCAACATAGCGACGAGCAGTACTTC; CDR3 protein: CASSLMQHSDEQYF
clone size: NA; J gene: TRBJ2-3; V gene: TRBV29-1; D gene: TRBD1; CDR3 DNA: TGCAGCGTTGTTACAGGGGGGACAGATACGCAGTATTTT; CDR3 protein: CSVVTGGTDTQYF
clone size: NA; J gene: TRBJ1-5; V gene: TRBV19; D gene: NA; CDR3 DNA: TGTGCCAGTAGTGGCCGGGGGGGGATCGTGGGCAATCAGCCCCAGCATTTT; CDR3 protein: CASSGRGGIVGNQPQHF
clone size: NA; J gene: TRBJ2-7; V gene: TRBV5-5; D gene: TRBD1; CDR3 DNA: TGTGCCAGCAGCTTGGGCCCCGGGACAGGGGGGACCTACGAGCAGTACTTC; CDR3 protein: CASSLGPGTGGTYEQYF
clone size: NA; J gene: TRBJ1-5; V gene: TRBV19; D gene: TRBD1; CDR3 DNA: TGTGCCAGTAGTGCCCTCGGACAGGGGCGCAATCAGCCCCAGCATTTT; CDR3 protein: CASSALGQGRNQPQHF
clone size: NA; J gene: TRBJ2-7; V gene: TRBV2; D gene: NA; CDR3 DNA: TGTGCCAGCAGTCAACACGTTACGAGCTCCTACGAGCAGTACTTC; CDR3 protein: CASSQHVTSSYEQYF
clone size: NA; J gene: TRBJ2-1; V gene: TRBV4-1; D gene: NA; CDR3 DNA: TGCGCCAGCAGCCAAGCTGCCTCCCCCATTTCTTACAATGAGCAGTTCTTC; CDR3 protein: CASSQAASPISYNEQFF
clone size: NA; J gene: TRBJ1-2; V gene: TRBV19; D gene: NA; CDR3 DNA: TGTGCCAGTAGTATCCAGGGTTTGTTAGGCTATGGCTACACCTTC; CDR3 protein: CASSIQGLLGYGYTF
clone size: NA; J gene: TRBJ2-5; V gene: TRBV18; D gene: NA; CDR3 DNA: TGTGCCAGCTCCGGTAGGGGGAGAGCGGAGACCCAGTACTTC; CDR3 protein: CASSGRGRAETQYF
clone size: once; J gene: TRBJ2-1; V gene: TRBV19; D gene: TRBD2; CDR3 DNA: TGTGCCAGTAGTAGGACTAGCGGAGTATACAATGAGCAGTTCTTC; CDR3 protein: CASSRTSGVYNEQFF
clone size: NA; J gene: TRBJ1-2; V gene: TRBV18; D gene: TRBD1; CDR3 DNA: TGTGCCAGCCGAACAGGGGAGATTTATGGCTACACCTTC; CDR3 protein: CASRTGEIYGYTF
clone size: NA; J gene: TRBJ2-3; V gene: TRBV29-1; D gene: NA; CDR3 DNA: TGCAGCGTTTTACCCCTTCCCGGCAGGGAGGTCACAGATACGCAGTATTTT; CDR3 protein: CSVLPLPGREVTDTQYF